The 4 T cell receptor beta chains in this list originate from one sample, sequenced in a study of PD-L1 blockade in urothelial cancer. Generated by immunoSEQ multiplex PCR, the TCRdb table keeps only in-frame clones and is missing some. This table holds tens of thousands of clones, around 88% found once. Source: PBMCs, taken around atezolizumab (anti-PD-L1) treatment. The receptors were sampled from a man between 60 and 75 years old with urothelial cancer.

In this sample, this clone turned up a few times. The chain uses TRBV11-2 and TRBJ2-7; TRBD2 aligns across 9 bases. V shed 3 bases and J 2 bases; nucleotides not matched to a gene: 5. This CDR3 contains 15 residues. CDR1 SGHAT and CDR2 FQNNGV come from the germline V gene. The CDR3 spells CASSFQAGGAYEQYF. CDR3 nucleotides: TGTGCCAGCAGCTTTCAAGCGGGGGGTGCCTACGAGCAGTACTTC.

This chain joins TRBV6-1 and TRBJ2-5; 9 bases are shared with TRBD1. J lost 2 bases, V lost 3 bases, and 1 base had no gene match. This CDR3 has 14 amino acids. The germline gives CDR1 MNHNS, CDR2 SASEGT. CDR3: CASSETGGQETQYF. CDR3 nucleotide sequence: TGTGCCAGCAGTGAGACAGGGGGACAAGAGACCCAGTACTTC.

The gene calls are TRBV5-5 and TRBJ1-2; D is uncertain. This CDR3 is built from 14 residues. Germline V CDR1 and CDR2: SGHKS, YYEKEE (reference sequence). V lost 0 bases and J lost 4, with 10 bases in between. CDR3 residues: CASSLDALRYGYTF. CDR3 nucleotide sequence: TGTGCCAGCAGCTTGGACGCATTGCGCTATGGCTACACCTTC.

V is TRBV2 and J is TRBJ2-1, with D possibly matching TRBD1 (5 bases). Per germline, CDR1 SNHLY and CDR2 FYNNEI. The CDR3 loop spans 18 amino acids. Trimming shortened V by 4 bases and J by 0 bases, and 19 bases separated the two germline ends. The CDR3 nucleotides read TGTGCCAGCAGTGGTAGGATTACAGGTTTTAGCTCCTACAATGAGCAGTTCTTC. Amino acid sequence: CASSGRITGFSSYNEQFF.